This TCR beta chain was found in a study of early T cells in non-severe SARS-CoV-2 infection. In the study overall: Investigators sequenced bulk RNA drawn from unsorted whole blood, and chains remained unpaired. Notes on the study in general: Private and CD4 specificities were missed by VDJdb matching, which favored anti-spike CD8 responses.

Concerning this clonotype: What it binds is unknown.

Trimming took 4 bases from V and 5 from J; bases not matched to a gene: 14. This CDR3 is built from 18 residues. CDR1 and CDR2 from the germline V gene are SGHVS and FQNEAQ. Unique molecular identifiers tagged individual cDNA molecules. TCRdb re-derived calls from the 5' RACE reads in MiXCR, one entry per CDR3 protein. The table has 70,000 or so distinct CDR3 sequences, 10% to 15% seen once. Sequencing was done on a sample of whole blood. The clonotype originates from an adult who was a healthcare worker with PCR-confirmed SARS-CoV-2 infection or an uninfected control (not recorded which). The chain carries TRBV7-8 and TRBJ2-3; 11 nucleotides agree with TRBD2. The CDR3 DNA sequence: TGTGCCAGCAGCTCCCTAGTTTCCACTAGCGGGGGTGGAGATACGCAGTATTTT. It encodes CASSSLVSTSGGGDTQYF. The whole variable domain, remainder taken from reference TRBV7-8 and TRBJ2-3, is GAGVSQSPRYKVAKRGQDVALRCDPISGHVSLFWYQQALGQGPEFLTYFQNEAQLDKSGLPSDRFFAERPEGSVSTLKIQRTQQEDSAVYLCASSSLVSTSGGGDTQYFGPGTRLTVL.